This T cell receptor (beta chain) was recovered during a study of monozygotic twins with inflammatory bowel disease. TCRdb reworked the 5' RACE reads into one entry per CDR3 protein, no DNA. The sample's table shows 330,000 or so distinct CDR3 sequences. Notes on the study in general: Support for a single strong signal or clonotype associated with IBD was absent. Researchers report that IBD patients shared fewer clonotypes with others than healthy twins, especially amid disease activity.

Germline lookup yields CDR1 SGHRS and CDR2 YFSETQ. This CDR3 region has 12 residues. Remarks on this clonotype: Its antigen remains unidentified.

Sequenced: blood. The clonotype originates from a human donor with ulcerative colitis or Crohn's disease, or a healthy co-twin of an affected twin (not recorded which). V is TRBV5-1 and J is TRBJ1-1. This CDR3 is CASSLDSTEAFF.